This entry is about one T cell receptor beta chain. The data originate from a study of blood T cell repertoires in COVID-19. On the study more broadly: Material from acute and convalescent COVID-19 was sourced from the United States, Italy and Spain. In each case, the material was cDNA or gDNA derived from T cells, B-cell-depleted T cells, or PBMCs.

In the study's own analysis: Amplification with reference gene primers provided the estimates of nucleated cell counts. Assay: immunoSEQ multiplex PCR; the TCRdb copy retains only in-frame clones and omits some. V and J calls plus clone size are reproduced from that table; the DNA served to infer D and trimming. The repertoire holds about 190,000 clones, with around 90% as singletons. Germline V gene data show CDR1 as SGHTA and CDR2 as FQGNSA. This CDR3 region has 16 residues. Trimming at V came to 4 bases and at J to 8 bases, leaving 9 bases not matched to a gene. The source is a man aged 45-65 years with acute or convalescent COVID-19. The chain combines TRBV7-2 with TRBJ2-1; 12 bases are shared with TRBD2. Sequencing was carried out using peripheral blood. Here the CDR3 DNA reads TGTGCCAGCAGCTCAAATCTAGCGGGGGGGCGGGATGAGCAGTTCTTC. Amino acids: CASSSNLAGGRDEQFF.